This T cell receptor (beta chain) was sequenced during a study of PD-1 blockade in classical Hodgkin lymphoma. Each of the patients experienced relapse following autologous stem cell transplantation, and their brentuximab vedotin exposure differed. Turning to this clone: The target antigen is unknown.

This table comes from immunoSEQ multiplex PCR, and its TCRdb copy is limited to in-frame clones, with some not included. This table holds 25,000 to 35,000 clones, around 71% found once. Study-level points and caveats: The study found that TCR diversity rose significantly by C4D1 in CD4+ but not CD8+ cells.

The specimen comprised peripheral blood mononuclear cells (PBMCs), sampled before the second cycle of nivolumab. The sequence was collected from a human donor with classical Hodgkin lymphoma.

CDR3 in amino acids: CASSPGGQGGEKLFF. CDR3 sequence (DNA): TGCGCCAGCAGCCCCGGAGGACAGGGAGGCGAAAAACTGTTTTTT. V usage is TRBV5-1 and J usage is TRBJ1-4, with 8 bases identical to TRBD1. Unmatched junction bases numbered 10, after V lost 4 bases and J lost 8 bases. The V gene's germline CDR1 is SGHRS and CDR2 YFSETQ. This CDR3 is 15 amino acids long.